This record concerns one T cell receptor beta chain sequence. Germline V gene lookup returns CDR1 MNHEY and CDR2 SVGAGI. The CDR3 covers 14 residues. V lost 2 bases to trimming and J lost 4 bases, with 11 bases between them. The time point is: newly diagnosed GD, antithyroid drugs for less than 3 months. Generation of the TCR library employed RNA extracted from PBMCs. EDTA tubes received around 9.9 milliliters of collected peripheral blood. Building the TCR beta libraries relied on iRepertoire HTBI primers, and CDR3 regions underwent Arm-PCR. TCRdb fed the multiplex PCR reads into MiXCR, producing one record per CDR3 protein. The sample holds 400,000 to 550,000 distinct CDR3 sequences, approximately 16% seen once. The sample belongs to a study of regulatory T cells in long-lasting Graves disease. The same data also contributed to another study, on T cells in Graves' hyperthyroidism and ophthalmopathy.

The rearrangement joins TRBV6-5 to TRBJ1-2; perhaps TRBD1 as D (5 bases). Sample: peripheral blood mononuclear cells (PBMCs), taken at new diagnosis, from a patient treated with antithyroid drugs. This clonotype originated in a woman younger than 30 with Graves disease. CDR3: CASSYQGRTYGYTF. CDR3 bases: TGTGCCAGCAGTTACCAGGGACGTACCTATGGCTACACCTTC.